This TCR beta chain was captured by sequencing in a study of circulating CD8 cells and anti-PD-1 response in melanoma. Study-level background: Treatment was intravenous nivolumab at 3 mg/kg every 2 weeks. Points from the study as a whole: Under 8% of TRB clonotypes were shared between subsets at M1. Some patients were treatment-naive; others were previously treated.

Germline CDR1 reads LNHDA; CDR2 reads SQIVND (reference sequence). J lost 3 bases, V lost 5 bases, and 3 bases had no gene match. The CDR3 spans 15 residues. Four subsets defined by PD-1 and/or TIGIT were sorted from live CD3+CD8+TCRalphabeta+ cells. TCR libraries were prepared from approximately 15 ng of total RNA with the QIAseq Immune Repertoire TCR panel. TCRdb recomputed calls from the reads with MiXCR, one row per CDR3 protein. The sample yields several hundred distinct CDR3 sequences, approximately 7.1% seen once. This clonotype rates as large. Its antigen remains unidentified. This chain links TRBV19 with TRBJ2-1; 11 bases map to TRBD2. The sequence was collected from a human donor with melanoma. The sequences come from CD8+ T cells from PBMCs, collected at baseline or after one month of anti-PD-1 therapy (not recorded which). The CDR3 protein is CASSLTSGDYNEQFF. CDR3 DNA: TGTGCCAGTAGTTTGACTAGCGGGGACTACAATGAGCAGTTCTTC.